This T cell receptor beta chain was sequenced for a study of OX40 agonist ivuxolimab in advanced cancers. Assay: immunoSEQ multiplex PCR; the TCRdb copy retains only in-frame clones and omits some. The sample gives approximately 47,000 clones, roughly 90% of which show up once; roughly 7.8% is in the top ten. Trimming removed 6 bases at V and 11 bases at J, with 19 bases between. Germline CDR1 and CDR2: MDHEN and SYDVKM. The CDR3 spans 13 residues. A few counts support this clone. The cohort excluded patients with autoimmune disease history or systemic immunosuppression. The sequence was obtained from an adult with an advanced solid tumor such as melanoma, head and neck, liver or kidney cancer. Here the sequenced sample was CD4+ or CD8+ T cells sorted from blood, taken in a trial of the OX40 agonist ivuxolimab. This chain joins TRBV28 and TRBJ1-1; D not certain. The CDR3 nucleotides read TGTGCCAGCAGGAATCCGACAACACTCAGGGCTTTCTTT. It translates to CASRNPTTLRAFF.